One sample yielded the 13 T cell receptor beta chains listed below, sequenced in a study of shared T cell receptors in the human thymus. Method: immunoSEQ multiplex PCR; TCRdb's copy keeps in-frame clones and lacks some. The sample carries over 650,000 clones, roughly 86% recorded once. These same records also appear under a second study, on human thymus T cells.

Sequencing was carried out using thymocytes. The receptors derive from a boy under three years old with a congenital heart defect.

The chain uses TRBV9 and TRBJ1-1, with 8 bases lining up with TRBD1. V shed 6 bases and J 0 bases; nucleotides not matched to a gene: 10. This CDR3 has 16 residues. Germline V gene data show CDR1 as SGDLS and CDR2 as YYNGEE. The DNA for the CDR3 is TGTGCCAGCACCCCTCTGACAGGGGACATGAACACTGAAGCTTTCTTT. Its protein is CASTPLTGDMNTEAFF.

The chain couples TRBV28 to TRBJ2-7; tentative D call: TRBD1 (6 bases). The V end was cut by 1 base, the J end by 1 base, with 11 bases between. The CDR3 runs to 15 residues. The V gene's germline CDR1 is MDHEN and CDR2 SYDVKM. CDR3 in DNA: TGTGCCAGCAGTTTATCAGGGGCGGCTTCCTACGAGCAGTACTTC. Translating gives CASSLSGAASYEQYF.

This chain joins TRBV6-5 and TRBJ2-1, with 8 bases that match TRBD2. Germline CDR1 is MNHEY and CDR2 is SVGAGI. This CDR3 has 15 residues. J lost 10 bases, V lost 6 bases, and 14 bases had no gene match. CDR3 sequence reads: CASSTGGGPSEEQFF. The CDR3 coding sequence is TGTGCCAGCAGCACCGGGGGGGGTCCCTCAGAGGAGCAGTTCTTC.

The V call is TRBV7-2, the J call TRBJ1-5; possibly TRBD1 for D (5 bases). The CDR3 is made up of 13 amino acids. The V end lost 1 base, the J end lost 9 bases, and 10 bases lay between the germline ends. Germline CDR1 and CDR2: SGHTA and FQGNSA. DNA for the CDR3: TGTGCCAGCAGCTTAGTCTGGGACTGGCCCCAGCATTTT. Its protein product is CASSLVWDWPQHF.

This clone has just a few counts. The chain employs TRBV2 and TRBJ2-2; D might be TRBD1 (5 bases). This CDR3 is built from 15 residues. V lost 6 bases, J lost 5 bases, and 16 bases lay in between. CDR1 is SNHLY and CDR2 is FYNNEI in the germline V gene. The CDR3: CASSRVPIMTGELFF. CDR3 DNA sequence: TGTGCCAGCAGCAGGGTCCCCATCATGACCGGGGAGCTGTTTTTT. The full variable domain, in which reference TRBV2 and TRBJ2-2 provide the parts outside the CDR3, is EPEVTQTPSHQVTQMGQEVILRCVPISNHLYFYWYRQILGQKVEFLVSFYNNEISEKSEIFDDQFSVERPDGSNFTLKIRSTKLEDSAMYFCASSRVPIMTGELFFGEGSRLTVL.

The genes are TRBV30 and TRBJ2-5; D remains ambiguous. Germline V CDR1 and CDR2: GTSNPN, SVGIG (reference sequence). With 4 bases removed from V and 4 bases from J, the gap between germline ends came to 10 bases. The CDR3 spans 12 residues. Written as DNA, the CDR3 is TGTGCCTGGAAGGTTAGGAGAGAGACCCAGTACTTC. Amino acid sequence: CAWKVRRETQYF.

The chain links TRBV28 to TRBJ1-3; 7 bases are shared with TRBD1. The CDR3 contains 19 residues. Germline V gene data show CDR1 as MDHEN and CDR2 as SYDVKM. J lost 0 bases, V lost 6 bases, and 17 bases had no gene match. CDR3 in DNA: TGTGCCAGCAGCAACGACAGGGATACTAGCGGGGCCTCTGGAAACACCATATATTTT. It is translated as CASSNDRDTSGASGNTIYF.

V and J are TRBV30 and TRBJ1-5; D is undetermined. Germline values: CDR1 GTSNPN, CDR2 SVGIG (reference sequence). The length of the CDR3 is 13 residues. Trimming pared 1 base from V and 2 bases from J, leaving 6 bases between. In DNA form, the CDR3 reads TGTGCCTGGAGTGACCCGGGCAATCAGCCCCAGCATTTT. It yields the protein CAWSDPGNQPQHF.

The J gene is TRBJ2-7, the V gene TRBV7-6; TRBD1 matches at 8 bases. Looked up from germline, CDR1 is SGHVS and CDR2 is FNYEAQ. This CDR3 region has 15 residues. The V gene end was trimmed by 7 bases and the J gene end by 5 bases; junction bases not matched to a gene: 13. CDR3 DNA sequence: TGTGCCAGCACCAAAAACAGGGGGGAATTCAACGAGCAGTACTTC. This translates into CASTKNRGEFNEQYF. The whole variable domain, filled in from reference TRBV7-6 and TRBJ2-7, reads GAGVSQSPRYKVTKRGQDVALRCDPISGHVSLYWYRQALGQGPEFLTYFNYEAQQDKSGLPNDRFSAERPEGSISTLTIQRTEQRDSAMYRCASTKNRGEFNEQYFGPGTRLTVT.

V gene TRBV5-1 combines with J gene TRBJ1-1, with 7 bases that match TRBD1. The trim removed 4 bases at V and 1 base at J, leaving 4 bases unmatched. Germline loops: CDR1 SGHRS, CDR2 YFSETQ. The CDR3 is 14 amino acids. CDR3 DNA sequence: TGCGCCAGCAGCACCGGGACAGCGAACACTGAAGCTTTCTTT. As protein: CASSTGTANTEAFF.

This chain joins TRBV27 and TRBJ1-4, with 7 nucleotides matching TRBD1. The germline V gene has CDR1 MNHEY and CDR2 SMNVEV (reference sequence). The CDR3 runs to 16 residues. The V segment lost 3 bases and the J segment 4 bases; nucleotides outside the gene matches: 8. DNA of the CDR3: TGTGCCAGCAGTTTTATACGACAGGGAAATAATGAAAAACTGTTTTTT. Protein product: CASSFIRQGNNEKLFF.

This rearrangement joins TRBV11-2 to TRBJ2-7; 8 bases agree with TRBD1. The CDR3 covers 15 residues. V lost 2 bases and J lost 0; bases outside the gene matches: 3. Germline-derived CDR1 and CDR2 are SGHAT and FQNNGV. CDR3 loop: CASSLRQGSSYEQYF. The CDR3 nucleotides are TGTGCCAGCAGCTTACGACAGGGGAGCTCCTACGAGCAGTACTTC.

The chain uses TRBV6-5 and TRBJ1-3, with D perhaps TRBD1 (6 bases). The CDR3 loop spans 13 amino acids. Germline V gene sequence: CDR1 MNHEY, CDR2 SVGAGI. The V end lost 7 bases, the J end lost 4 bases, and 11 bases lay between the germline ends. CDR3 coding DNA: TGTGCCAGCACCGCAGGGGTAGGAAACACCATATATTTT. This translates into CASTAGVGNTIYF.